This T cell receptor beta chain originates from a study of shared clonotypes between healthy human individuals. The overall study: With ages of 18 to 49, the donors were two women and a few men.

Profiled with immunoSEQ multiplex PCR; TCRdb holds only in-frame clones, not every one. Of 400,000 to 500,000 clones in the sample, approximately 80% were seen once. Remarks on this clone: Its target is not known.

Whole-study findings and limits: The researchers took only blood, and tissue repertoires probably look different.

Germline assignment: CDR1 MDHEN and CDR2 SYDVKM. V lost 1 base, J lost 9 bases, and 6 bases stayed unmatched. CDR3 length: 14 residues. This sequence originates from a woman between 40 and 50 years old in good health. Some clones in this sample may be carry-over from other donors' samples. The rearrangement links TRBV28 to TRBJ2-3; 8 bases are shared with TRBD2. Sequenced material: PBMCs. CDR3 region: CASSLYREGLTQYF. The CDR3 DNA follows: TGTGCCAGCAGTTTATACCGGGAGGGCCTAACGCAGTATTTT.